This T cell receptor (beta chain) was documented in a study of T cell repertoires in cytomegalovirus infection. Looking at the study overall: Shared public TCR beta signatures pointed to both CMV infection and a matching HLA type.

Points from the study as a whole: Cumulative frequency of public TCR beta families picked out carriers of CMV plus the relevant HLA. There were HLA-C-restricted CMV-specific TCR beta clonotypes dominating the ex vivo response.

Details on this clonotype: As yet, its antigen is unknown.

TCRdb itself ran the reads through MiXCR, one entry per CDR3 protein. The table records under 200,000 distinct CDR3 sequences, more than 9% of them present only once. The receptor was isolated from a human donor in good health (CMV status not recorded). Some clones in this sample may be carry-over from other donors' samples. Material for sequencing was PBMCs.

Here the CDR3 DNA reads TGTGCCAGTAGTATAAGGTCTGCGGGGGGCCACAATGAGCAGTTCTTC. Encoded protein: CASSIRSAGGHNEQFF. The J gene is TRBJ2-1, the V gene TRBV19, with 8 positions matching TRBD2. CDR1 and CDR2 (germline): LNHDA, SQIVND (reference sequence). The V segment lost 2 bases and the J segment 5 bases; nucleotides outside the gene matches: 8. The CDR3 contains 16 residues.